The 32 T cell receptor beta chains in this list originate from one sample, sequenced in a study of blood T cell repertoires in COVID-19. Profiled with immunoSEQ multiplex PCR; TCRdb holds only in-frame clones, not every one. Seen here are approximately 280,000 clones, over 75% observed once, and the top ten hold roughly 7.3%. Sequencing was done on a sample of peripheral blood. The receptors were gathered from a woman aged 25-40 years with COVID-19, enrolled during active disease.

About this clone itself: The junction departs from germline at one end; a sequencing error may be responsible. CDR3 sequence reads: CASIKGVSTGELFF. The CDR3 DNA reads TGCGCGAGCATTAAGGGAGTGAGCACCGGGGAGCTGTTTTTT. This chain joins TRBV5-1 and TRBJ2-2; possibly TRBD2 for D (5 bases). There are 14 residues in the CDR3. The germline V gene encodes CDR1 SGHRS and CDR2 YFSETQ.

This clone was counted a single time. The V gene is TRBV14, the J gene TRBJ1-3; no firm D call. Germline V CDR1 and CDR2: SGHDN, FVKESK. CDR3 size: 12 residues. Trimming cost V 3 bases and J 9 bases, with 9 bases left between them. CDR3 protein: CASSHPVGTIYF. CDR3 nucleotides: TGTGCCAGCAGCCACCCCGTCGGCACCATATATTTT.

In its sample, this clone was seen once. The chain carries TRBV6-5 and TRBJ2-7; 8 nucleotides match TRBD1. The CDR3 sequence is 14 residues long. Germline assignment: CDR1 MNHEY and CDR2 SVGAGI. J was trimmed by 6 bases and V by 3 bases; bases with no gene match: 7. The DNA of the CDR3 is TGTGCCAGCAGTTATCCGGGACAGGAGGGCGAGCAGTACTTC. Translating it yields CASSYPGQEGEQYF.

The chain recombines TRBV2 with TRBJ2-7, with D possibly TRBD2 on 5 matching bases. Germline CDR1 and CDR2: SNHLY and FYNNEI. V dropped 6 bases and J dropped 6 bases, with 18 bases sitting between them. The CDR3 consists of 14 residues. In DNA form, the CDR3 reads TGTGCCAGCAGCGAAACGGGAACCCTGGGCGAGCAGTACTTC. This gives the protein CASSETGTLGEQYF.

CDR3 in amino acids: CASRSLRTGFTDTQYF. The CDR3 DNA follows: TGCGCCAGCAGGTCCCTGAGGACAGGATTCACAGATACGCAGTATTTT. V usage is TRBV4-1 and J usage is TRBJ2-3; TRBD1 matches at 7 bases. The CDR3 has 16 amino acids. The J segment lost 2 bases and the V segment lost 6 bases, leaving 11 bases of the junction unmatched. Germline loops: CDR1 MGHRA, CDR2 YSYEKL.

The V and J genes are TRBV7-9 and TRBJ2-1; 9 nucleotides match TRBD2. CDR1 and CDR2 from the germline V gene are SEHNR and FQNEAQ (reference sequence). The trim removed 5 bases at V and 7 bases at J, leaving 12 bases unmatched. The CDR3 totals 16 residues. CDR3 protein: CASSPTQVRGGNEQFF. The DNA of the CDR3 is TGTGCCAGCAGCCCTACACAGGTGCGGGGGGGAAATGAGCAGTTCTTC.

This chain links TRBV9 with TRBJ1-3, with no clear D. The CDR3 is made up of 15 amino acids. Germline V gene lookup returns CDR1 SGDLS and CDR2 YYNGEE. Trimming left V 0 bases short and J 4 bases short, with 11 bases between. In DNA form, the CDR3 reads TGTGCCAGCAGCGTAGGGGAGGTAAAGGGAAACACCATATATTTT. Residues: CASSVGEVKGNTIYF.

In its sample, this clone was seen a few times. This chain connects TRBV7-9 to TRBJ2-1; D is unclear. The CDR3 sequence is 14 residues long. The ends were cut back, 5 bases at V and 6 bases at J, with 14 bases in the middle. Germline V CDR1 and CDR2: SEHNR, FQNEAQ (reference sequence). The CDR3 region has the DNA TGTGCCAGCAGCGCCCGTAGACTTGGCAATGAGCAGTTCTTC. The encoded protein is CASSARRLGNEQFF.

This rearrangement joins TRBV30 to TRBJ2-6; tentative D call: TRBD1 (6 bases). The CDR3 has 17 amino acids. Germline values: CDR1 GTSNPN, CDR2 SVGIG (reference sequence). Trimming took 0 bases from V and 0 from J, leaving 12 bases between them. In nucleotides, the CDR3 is TGTGCCTGGAGTGTGGACAGCCTCAGCTCTGGGGCCAACGTCCTGACTTTC. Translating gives CAWSVDSLSSGANVLTF.

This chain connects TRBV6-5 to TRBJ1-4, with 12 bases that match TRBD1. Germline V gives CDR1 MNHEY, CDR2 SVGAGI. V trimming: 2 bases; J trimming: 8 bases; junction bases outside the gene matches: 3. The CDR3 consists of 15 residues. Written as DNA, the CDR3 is TGTGCCAGCAGTTACGGGACAGGGGGCCGGGAAAAACTGTTTTTT. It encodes CASSYGTGGREKLFF.

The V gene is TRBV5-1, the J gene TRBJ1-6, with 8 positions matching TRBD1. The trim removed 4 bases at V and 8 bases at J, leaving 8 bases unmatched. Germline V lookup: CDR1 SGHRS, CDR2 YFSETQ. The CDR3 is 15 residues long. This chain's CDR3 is CASSQGTGLDSPLHF. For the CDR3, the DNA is TGCGCCAGCAGCCAGGGGACAGGACTGGATTCACCCCTCCACTTT.

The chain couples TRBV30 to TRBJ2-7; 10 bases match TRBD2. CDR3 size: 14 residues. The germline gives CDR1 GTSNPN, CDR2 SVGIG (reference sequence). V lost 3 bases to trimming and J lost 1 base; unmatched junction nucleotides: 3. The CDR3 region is CAWREAGGSYEQYF. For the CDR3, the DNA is TGTGCCTGGAGGGAAGCGGGAGGGTCCTACGAGCAGTACTTC.

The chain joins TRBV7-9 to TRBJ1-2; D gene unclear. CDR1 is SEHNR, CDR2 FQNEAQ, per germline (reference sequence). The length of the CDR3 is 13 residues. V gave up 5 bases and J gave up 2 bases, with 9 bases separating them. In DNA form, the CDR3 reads TGTGCCAGCAGCCTAGACAAGAACTATGGCTACACCTTC. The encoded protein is CASSLDKNYGYTF. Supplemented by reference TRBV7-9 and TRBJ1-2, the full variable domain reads DTGVSQNPRHKITKRGQNVTFRCDPISEHNRLYWYRQTLGQGPEFLTYFQNEAQLEKSRLLSDRFSAERPKGSFSTLEIQRTEQGDSAMYLCASSLDKNYGYTFGSGTRLTVV.

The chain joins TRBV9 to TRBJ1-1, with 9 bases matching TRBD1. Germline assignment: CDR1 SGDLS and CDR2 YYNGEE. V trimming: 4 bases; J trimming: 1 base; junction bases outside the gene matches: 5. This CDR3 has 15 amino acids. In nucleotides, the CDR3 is TGTGCCAGCAGCTTCGCGACAGGGGGGAACACTGAAGCTTTCTTT. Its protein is CASSFATGGNTEAFF.

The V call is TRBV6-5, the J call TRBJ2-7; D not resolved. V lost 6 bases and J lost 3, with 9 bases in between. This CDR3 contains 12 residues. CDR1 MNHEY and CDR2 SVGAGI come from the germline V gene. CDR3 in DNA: TGTGCCAGCAGCCGAGCAGGCTACGAGCAGTACTTC. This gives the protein CASSRAGYEQYF.

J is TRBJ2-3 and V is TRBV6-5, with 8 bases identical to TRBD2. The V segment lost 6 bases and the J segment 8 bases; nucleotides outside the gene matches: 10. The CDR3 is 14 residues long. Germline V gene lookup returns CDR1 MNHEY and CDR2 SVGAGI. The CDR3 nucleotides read TGTGCCAGCAGCCTAGGACTAGCTGTGACTACGCAGTATTTT. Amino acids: CASSLGLAVTTQYF.

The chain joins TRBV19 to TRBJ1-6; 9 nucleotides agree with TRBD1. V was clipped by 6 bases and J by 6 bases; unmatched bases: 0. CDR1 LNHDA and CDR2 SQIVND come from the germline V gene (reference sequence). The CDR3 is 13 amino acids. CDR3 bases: TGTGCCAGTAGGGACAGGGGTAATTCACCCCTCCACTTT. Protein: CASRDRGNSPLHF.

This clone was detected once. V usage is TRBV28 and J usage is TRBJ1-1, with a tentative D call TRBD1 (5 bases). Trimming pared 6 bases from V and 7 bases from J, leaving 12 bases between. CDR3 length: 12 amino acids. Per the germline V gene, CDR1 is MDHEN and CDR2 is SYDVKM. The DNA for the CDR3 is TGTGCCAGCAGCCTCGACAGCCATGAAGCTTTCTTT. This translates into CASSLDSHEAFF.

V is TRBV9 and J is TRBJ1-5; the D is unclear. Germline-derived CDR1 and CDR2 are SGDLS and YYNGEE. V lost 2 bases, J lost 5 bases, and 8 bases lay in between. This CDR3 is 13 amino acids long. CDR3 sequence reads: CASSVFGDQPQHF. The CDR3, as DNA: TGTGCCAGCAGCGTCTTCGGGGATCAGCCCCAGCATTTT. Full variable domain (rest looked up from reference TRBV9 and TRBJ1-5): DSGVTQTPKHLITATGQRVTLRCSPRSGDLSVYWYQQSLDQGLQFLIQYYNGEERAKGNILERFSAQQFPDLHSELNLSSLELGDSALYFCASSVFGDQPQHFGDGTRLSIL.

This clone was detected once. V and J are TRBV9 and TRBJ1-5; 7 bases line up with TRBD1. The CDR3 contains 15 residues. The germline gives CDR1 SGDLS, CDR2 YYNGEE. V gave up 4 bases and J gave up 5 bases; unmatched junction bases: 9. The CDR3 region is CASSPTSGGYQPQHF. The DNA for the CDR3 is TGTGCCAGCAGCCCTACCTCAGGGGGTTATCAGCCCCAGCATTTT.

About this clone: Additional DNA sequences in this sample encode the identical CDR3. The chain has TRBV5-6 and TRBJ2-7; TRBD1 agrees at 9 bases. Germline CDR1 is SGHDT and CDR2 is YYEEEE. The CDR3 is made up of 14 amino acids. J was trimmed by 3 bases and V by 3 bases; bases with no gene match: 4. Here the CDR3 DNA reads TGTGCCAGCAGCTCCGGGACAGGGATCTACGAGCAGTACTTC. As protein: CASSSGTGIYEQYF.

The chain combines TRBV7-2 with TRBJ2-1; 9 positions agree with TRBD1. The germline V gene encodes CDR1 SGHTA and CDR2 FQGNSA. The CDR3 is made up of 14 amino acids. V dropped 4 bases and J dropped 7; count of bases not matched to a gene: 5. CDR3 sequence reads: CASSSGTGWNEQFF. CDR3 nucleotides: TGTGCCAGCAGCTCGGGGACAGGGTGGAATGAGCAGTTCTTC.

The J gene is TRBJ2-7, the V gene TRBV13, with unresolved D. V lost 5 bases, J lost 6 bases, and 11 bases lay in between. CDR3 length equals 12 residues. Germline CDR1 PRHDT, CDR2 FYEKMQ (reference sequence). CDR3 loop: CASSLGRSEQYF. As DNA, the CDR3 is TGTGCCAGCAGCCTCGGTCGGAGCGAGCAGTACTTC.

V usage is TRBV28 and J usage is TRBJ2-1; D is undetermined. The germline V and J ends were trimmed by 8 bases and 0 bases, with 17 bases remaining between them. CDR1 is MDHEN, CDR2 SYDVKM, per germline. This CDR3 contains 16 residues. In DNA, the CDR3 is TGTGCCAGCCGAACGAGAGCGCGGAGCTCCTACAATGAGCAGTTCTTC. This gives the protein CASRTRARSSYNEQFF.

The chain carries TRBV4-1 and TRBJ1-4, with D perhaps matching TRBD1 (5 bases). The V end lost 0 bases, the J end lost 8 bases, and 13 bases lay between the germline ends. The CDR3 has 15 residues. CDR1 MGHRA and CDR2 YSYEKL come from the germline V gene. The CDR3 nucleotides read TGCGCCAGCAGCCAAGACGGGACTCCTTTAGAAAAACTGTTTTTT. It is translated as CASSQDGTPLEKLFF.

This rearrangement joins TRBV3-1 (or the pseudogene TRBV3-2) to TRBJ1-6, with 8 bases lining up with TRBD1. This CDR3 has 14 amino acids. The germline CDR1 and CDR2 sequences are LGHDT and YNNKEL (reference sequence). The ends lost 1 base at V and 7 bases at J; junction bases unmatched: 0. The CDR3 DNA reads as TGTGCCAGCAGCCAAGGGACAGGGAATTCACCCCTCCACTTT. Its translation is CASSQGTGNSPLHF.

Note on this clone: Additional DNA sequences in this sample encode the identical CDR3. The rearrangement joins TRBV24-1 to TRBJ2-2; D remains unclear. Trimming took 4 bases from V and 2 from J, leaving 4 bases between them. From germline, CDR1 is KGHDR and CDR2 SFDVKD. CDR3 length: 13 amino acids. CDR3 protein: CATSERNTGELFF. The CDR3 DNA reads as TGTGCCACCAGTGAGCGCAACACCGGGGAGCTGTTTTTT.

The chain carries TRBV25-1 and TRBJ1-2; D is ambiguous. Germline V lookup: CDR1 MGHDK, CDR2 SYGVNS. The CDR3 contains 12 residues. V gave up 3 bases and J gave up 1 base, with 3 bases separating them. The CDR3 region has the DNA TGTGCCAGCAGTGACAGTAACTATGGCTACACCTTC. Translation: CASSDSNYGYTF.

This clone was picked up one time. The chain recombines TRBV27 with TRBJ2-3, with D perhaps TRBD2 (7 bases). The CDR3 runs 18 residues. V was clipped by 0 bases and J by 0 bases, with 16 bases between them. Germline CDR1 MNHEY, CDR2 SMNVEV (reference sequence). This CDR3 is CASSLSRQGGGSTDTQYF. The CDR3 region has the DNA TGTGCCAGCAGTTTATCGAGGCAGGGAGGGGGGAGCACAGATACGCAGTATTTT.

This chain's CDR3 is CASSDKRDYEQYF. In DNA form, the CDR3 reads TGTGCCAGTAGTGATAAGCGGGATTACGAGCAGTACTTC. V and J are TRBV19 and TRBJ2-7; 7 bases are a match to TRBD2. Germline V gene lookup returns CDR1 LNHDA and CDR2 SQIVND (reference sequence). The ends lost 5 bases at V and 4 bases at J; junction bases unmatched: 5. The length of the CDR3 is 13 residues.

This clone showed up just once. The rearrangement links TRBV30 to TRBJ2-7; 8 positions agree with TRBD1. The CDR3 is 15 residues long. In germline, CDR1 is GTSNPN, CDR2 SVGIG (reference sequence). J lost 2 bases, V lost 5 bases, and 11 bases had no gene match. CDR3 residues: CAWAGTGIAAYEQYF. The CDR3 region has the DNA TGTGCCTGGGCGGGGACAGGCATTGCGGCCTACGAGCAGTACTTC.

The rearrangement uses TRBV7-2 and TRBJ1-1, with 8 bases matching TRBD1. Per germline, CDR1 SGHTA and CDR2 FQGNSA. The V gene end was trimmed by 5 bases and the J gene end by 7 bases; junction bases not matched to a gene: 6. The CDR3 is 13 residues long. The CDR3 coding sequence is TGTGCCAGCAGCCCAGACAGGGGTTATGAAGCTTTCTTT. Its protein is CASSPDRGYEAFF.